A selection of T cell receptor beta chains follows, all from one sample in a study of blood T cells in healthy people across ages. TCRdb re-called the 5' RACE reads through MiXCR, storing one row per CDR3 protein. The table has almost 800,000 distinct CDR3 sequences, 58% seen once. Sequenced: blood. These receptors were collected from a man aged 25-45 years in good health. Each CDR3 is given with its conserved first and last residue. D genes are given only for firm matches. For some rows the clone size is stated as once, few or many, or as a class when expanded; others skip it.

j_call,d_call,clone_size,v_call,cdr3_length,cdr3_nt,cdr3_aa
TRBJ2-4,-,-,TRBV6-6,13,TGTGCCAGCAGTACAACTAGTAGGAACATTCAGTACTTC,CASSTTSRNIQYF
TRBJ2-3,TRBD2,-,TRBV6-5,15,TGTGCCAGCCGCCACCAGCGGGGGTTTCCAGATACGCAGTATTTT,CASRHQRGFPDTQYF
TRBJ2-4,TRBD2,-,TRBV28,11,TGTGCCAGCAGTTTTTGGGGACTAGTGTACTTC,CASSFWGLVYF
TRBJ2-7,TRBD2,-,TRBV20-1,17,TGCAGTGCTAGAGAGTCTAGCGGGCCTGCGAGGGACTACGAGCAGTACTTC,CSARESSGPARDYEQYF
TRBJ1-2,-,-,TRBV29-1,12,TGCAGCGTTGAAGAAGTTATCTATGGCTACACCTTC,CSVEEVIYGYTF
TRBJ2-3,-,-,TRBV7-2,16,TGTGCCAACAGCTTAGGAATCGCCGTAGGCACAGATACGCAGTATTTT,CANSLGIAVGTDTQYF
TRBJ2-3,-,once,TRBV4-2,17,TGTGCCAGCAGCCGAGATACCAGCGGCGCAGGCACAGATACGCAGTATTTT,CASSRDTSGAGTDTQYF
TRBJ2-5,-,-,TRBV6-5,12,TGTGCCAGCAGAGCGGCCAGGGAGACCCAGTACTTC,CASRAARETQYF
TRBJ1-5,TRBD1,-,TRBV9,15,TGTGCCAGCAGCCCGAACAGGGGATTAGGTCAGCCCCAGCATTTT,CASSPNRGLGQPQHF
TRBJ2-2,-,once,TRBV27,15,TGTGCCAGCAGTCGTGACAGGTCGAGCACCGGGGAGCTGTTTTTT,CASSRDRSSTGELFF
TRBJ2-1,-,-,TRBV5-1,12,TGCGCCAGCGCCCCGCGGTACAATGAGCAGTTCTTC,CASAPRYNEQFF
TRBJ2-7,TRBD1,-,TRBV5-1,16,TGCGCCAGCAGCTTGGGAGGGGGCTCCCTCTCCTACGAGCAGTACTTC,CASSLGGGSLSYEQYF
TRBJ2-7,-,-,TRBV5-1,14,TGCGCCAGCAGCTTGTACTCGGGGAGAAACGAGCAGTACTTC,CASSLYSGRNEQYF
TRBJ2-3,-,-,TRBV20-1,14,TGCAGTGCTACGCCTGGATCTAGCACAGATACGCAGTATTTT,CSATPGSSTDTQYF
TRBJ2-7,TRBD1,many,TRBV20-1,15,TGCAGTGCGGCATCTCCTTGGACAGGGGCGGGTGAGCAGTACTTC,CSAASPWTGAGEQYF
TRBJ1-6,-,-,TRBV14,15,TGTGCCAGCAGCCACGCGCTGCGGAGAAATTCACCCCTCCACTTT,CASSHALRRNSPLHF
TRBJ2-1,TRBD2,-,TRBV20-1,14,TGCAGTGCTAGAGATAGCGGGGGATACAATGAGCAGTTCTTC,CSARDSGGYNEQFF
TRBJ1-5,-,-,TRBV20-1,13,TGCAGTGCTCCTAGGGACGGGCCGGGGGCCCAGCATTTT,CSAPRDGPGAQHF
TRBJ2-1,TRBD2,once,TRBV6-6,13,TGTGCCAGCAACCGCGGGGGGGCATCCGAGCAGTTCTTC,CASNRGGASEQFF
TRBJ2-7,-,-,TRBV7-2,15,TGTGCCAGCAGCTTAGAGGGGGGGACTTCCTACGAGCAGTACTTC,CASSLEGGTSYEQYF
TRBJ2-7,TRBD1,-,TRBV7-2,16,TGTGCCAGCAGTCCTGACACCGGGACAGGGCTGTACGAGCAGTACTTC,CASSPDTGTGLYEQYF
TRBJ2-7,TRBD1,-,TRBV30,15,TGTGCCTGGAGCGCCGGGACAGGGTGGTCCTACGAGCAGTACTTC,CAWSAGTGWSYEQYF
TRBJ2-1,-,once,TRBV24-1,13,TGTGCCACCAGTGGGTCATGGGGGAATGAGCAGTTCTTC,CATSGSWGNEQFF
TRBJ2-3,-,-,TRBV18,13,TGTGCCAGCTCACCCGGACAGCAAGATACGCAGTATTTT,CASSPGQQDTQYF
TRBJ2-5,-,-,TRBV29-1,15,TGCAGCGCTGCATCTGGTCAGGGGGGCGGCAATGAGCAGTACTTC,CSAASGQGGGNEQYF
TRBJ1-5,-,-,TRBV20-1,14,TGCAGTGCTCAGCAGGAGGCGTACACAGATACGCAGCATTTT,CSAQQEAYTDTQHF
TRBJ1-1,-,-,TRBV18,14,TGTGCCAGCTCCCCCGAACAGTCGAACACTGAAGCTTTCTTT,CASSPEQSNTEAFF
TRBJ2-5,TRBD2,few,TRBV29-1,18,TGCAGCGTTCGGGGAGGGACCGCCTTAGGACACCTCCAAGAGACCCAGTACTTC,CSVRGGTALGHLQETQYF
TRBJ2-1,TRBD2,-,TRBV7-9,15,TGTGCCAGCAGCCCAACTAGCGGAGGCATAGGTGAGCAGTTCTTC,CASSPTSGGIGEQFF
TRBJ1-1,-,-,TRBV20-1,14,TGCGGTGCTGAGCACAGAGAGGGATTCTCTGAAGCTTTCTTT,CGAEHREGFSEAFF
TRBJ2-7,-,-,TRBV27,12,TGTGCCAGCAGTTTGAACTACGGTGAGCAGTACTTC,CASSLNYGEQYF
TRBJ2-3,-,few,TRBV15,15,TGTGCCACCAGCAGAGGACCCGAAGGCACAGATACGCAGTATTTT,CATSRGPEGTDTQYF
TRBJ2-5,-,-,TRBV5-8,18,TGTGCCAGCAGCTTGGCCCCACTGATTAGGGAGGATCAAGAGACCCAGTACTTC,CASSLAPLIREDQETQYF
TRBJ1-4,-,-,TRBV4-3,14,TGCGCCAGCAGCCCTCGACCCACAAATGAAAAACTGTTTTTT,CASSPRPTNEKLFF
TRBJ2-3,TRBD1,-,TRBV29-1,13,TGCAGCGTTGGACAGGGGGTCACAGATACGCAGTATTTT,CSVGQGVTDTQYF